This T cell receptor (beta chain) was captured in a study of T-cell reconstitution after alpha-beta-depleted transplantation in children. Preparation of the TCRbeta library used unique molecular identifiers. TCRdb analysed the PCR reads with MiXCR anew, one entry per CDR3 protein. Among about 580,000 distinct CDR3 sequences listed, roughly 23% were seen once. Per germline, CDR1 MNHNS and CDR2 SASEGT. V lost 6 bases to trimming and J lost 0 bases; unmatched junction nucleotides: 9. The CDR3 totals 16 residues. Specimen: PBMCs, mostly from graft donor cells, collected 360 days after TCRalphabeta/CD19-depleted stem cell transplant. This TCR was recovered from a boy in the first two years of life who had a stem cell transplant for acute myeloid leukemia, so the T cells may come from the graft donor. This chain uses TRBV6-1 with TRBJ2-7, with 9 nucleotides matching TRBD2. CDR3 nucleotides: TGTGCCAGCAGGCCAACCTCAGCGGGGGGCTCCTACGAGCAGTACGTC. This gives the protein CASRPTSAGGSYEQYV.